The present T cell receptor (beta chain) was sequenced within a study of T cells in localized non-small cell lung cancer. The V gene lost 0 bases and the J gene lost 10 bases, with 10 bases spanning the gap. The CDR3 extends over 13 amino acids. Germline lookup yields CDR1 LGHNA and CDR2 YNFKEQ. Comment on this clone: Antigen specificity is unknown.

The table came from immunoSEQ multiplex PCR; TCRdb's copy has only in-frame clones and leaves some out. This sample yields just over 70,000 clones, of which less than 90% are seen a single time; roughly 22% belongs to the top ten. Regarding the study as a whole: Higher T cell density in the blood was associated with longer overall survival, whereas higher adjacent-lung clonality associated with shorter survival. Heterogeneity is still possible, as just one tumor region was sequenced. Adjacent uninvolved lung had the highest clonality, suggesting focused antigen responses. Within adjacent lung there appeared a median approximately 59 of the top 100 tumor clones.

This TCR was recovered from a male donor at least 60 years old with stage III squamous cell lung carcinoma. J is TRBJ2-1 and V is TRBV4-2; D uncertain. The sample in question was peripheral blood, obtained before any cancer treatment. The CDR3 spells CASSQDRLREQFF. DNA of the CDR3: TGTGCCAGCAGCCAAGATCGACTGAGAGAGCAGTTCTTC.